The 23 T cell receptor beta chains below were found in one sample sequenced in a study of cytomegalovirus exposure and HLA in healthy donors. PCR amplification relied on 60 Vbeta primers (plus 13 Jbeta primers). Sequencing used immunoSEQ multiplex PCR; TCRdb keeps in-frame clones, though not all of them. Of some 180,000 clones in the sample, over 70% were seen once. The sequenced material came from PBMCs. These receptors were taken from a male donor in good health and CMV-seronegative.

This clone was found once. J is TRBJ1-2 and V is TRBV28; D unresolved. The ends were cut back, 6 bases at V and 2 bases at J, with 13 bases in the middle. Germline CDR1 reads MDHEN; CDR2 reads SYDVKM. The CDR3 has 14 residues. The CDR3 sequence: CASSGGRRNYGYTF. The CDR3 nucleotides are TGTGCCAGCAGCGGAGGCAGGAGGAACTATGGCTACACCTTC.

This clone was counted between two and nine times. The chain combines TRBV5-4 with TRBJ2-1, with 8 bases lining up with TRBD2. Germline assignment: CDR1 SGHNT and CDR2 YYREEE (reference sequence). The CDR3 covers 16 residues. The V gene end was trimmed by 4 bases and the J gene end by 4 bases; junction bases not matched to a gene: 10. This CDR3 is CASSRVGGRRYNEQFF. DNA of the CDR3: TGTGCCAGCAGCCGGGTCGGCGGGAGGAGGTACAATGAGCAGTTCTTC.

The rearrangement uses TRBV14 and TRBJ2-1; 9 positions match TRBD2. CDR1 is SGHDN and CDR2 is FVKESK in the germline V gene. The ends lost 0 bases at V and 4 bases at J; junction bases unmatched: 10. The CDR3 runs to 18 residues. The CDR3 loop is CASSQDRRGLAPYNEQFF. The CDR3 bases are TGTGCCAGCAGCCAAGATCGAAGAGGACTAGCGCCTTACAATGAGCAGTTCTTC.

The J gene is TRBJ2-1, the V gene TRBV19; the match to TRBD2 covers 9 bases. This CDR3 has 15 residues. The V and J ends lost 5 bases and 4 bases, in that order; junction bases with no gene match: 6. Germline assignment: CDR1 LNHDA and CDR2 SQIVND (reference sequence). CDR3 nucleotide sequence: TGTGCCAGTAGTCCCACTAGCGGGCAGTACAATGAGCAGTTCTTC. Translating gives CASSPTSGQYNEQFF.

The V gene is TRBV19, the J gene TRBJ1-2; 9 bases are a match to TRBD1. The J segment lost 4 bases and the V segment lost 3 bases, leaving 9 bases of the junction unmatched. The CDR3 runs 16 residues. Germline loops: CDR1 LNHDA, CDR2 SQIVND (reference sequence). The DNA for the CDR3 is TGTGCCAGTAGTATCACACAGACAGGGGGTCTCTATGGCTACACCTTC. This encodes CASSITQTGGLYGYTF.

V is TRBV19 and J is TRBJ1-5, with D possibly matching TRBD1 (6 bases). The germline V and J ends were trimmed by 4 bases and 0 bases, with 10 bases remaining between them. The CDR3 runs to 15 residues. Per germline, CDR1 LNHDA and CDR2 SQIVND (reference sequence). CDR3 protein: CASSTPRGSNQPQHF. The CDR3 nucleotides are TGTGCCAGTAGTACCCCCAGGGGTAGCAATCAGCCCCAGCATTTT.

The chain is built from TRBV27 and TRBJ1-1; D perhaps matches TRBD1 (6 bases). Germline-derived CDR1 and CDR2 are MNHEY and SMNVEV (reference sequence). The germline V and J ends were trimmed by 3 bases and 6 bases, with 14 bases remaining between them. The CDR3 has 14 residues. The CDR3 sequence is CASSFTYREPEAFF. The CDR3 region has the DNA TGTGCCAGCAGTTTCACCTACAGGGAGCCTGAAGCTTTCTTT.

The chain is built from TRBV5-1 and TRBJ2-1; the D gene is possibly TRBD2 (6 bases). V lost 10 bases to trimming and J lost 3 bases, with 20 bases between them. This CDR3 spans 15 amino acids. Germline V gene sequence: CDR1 SGHRS, CDR2 YFSETQ. The CDR3 loop is CACSVGDGSYNEQFF. In DNA form, the CDR3 reads TGCGCCTGCTCCGTGGGGGACGGGAGCTACAATGAGCAGTTCTTC.

The J gene is TRBJ1-5, the V gene TRBV6-5; 8 bases align to TRBD1. The germline gives CDR1 MNHEY, CDR2 SVGAGI. The CDR3 runs 13 residues. V lost 5 bases, J lost 4 bases, and 1 base stayed unmatched. The CDR3 reads CASSRTGNQPQHF. CDR3 nucleotides: TGTGCCAGCAGTCGGACAGGGAATCAGCCCCAGCATTTT.

V and J are TRBV12-5 and TRBJ1-2, with D tentatively TRBD1 (6 bases). Germline CDR1 is LGHNT and CDR2 is FRNRAP. CDR3 length equals 13 residues. V was trimmed by 7 bases and J by 2 bases, leaving 11 bases between them. This chain's CDR3 is CASAIQGNYGYTF. In DNA, the CDR3 is TGTGCTAGTGCCATACAGGGAAACTATGGCTACACCTTC.

As DNA, the CDR3 is TGTGCCAGCAGCTTAGGGACTAGGGGCGGTGAGCAGTTCTTC. Its translation: CASSLGTRGGEQFF. V is TRBV7-2 and J is TRBJ2-1; the match to TRBD2 covers 7 bases. The CDR3 extends over 14 amino acids. Trimming cost V 1 base and J 9 bases; bases outside gene matches: 6. CDR1 and CDR2 from the germline V gene are SGHTA and FQGNSA.

This rearrangement joins TRBV6-1 to TRBJ2-7; 12 positions agree with TRBD2. CDR1 MNHNS and CDR2 SASEGT come from the germline V gene. The length of the CDR3 is 17 residues. With V trimmed by 4 bases and J by 5 bases, 12 bases remained unmatched. CDR3 sequence: CASSGYVRLAGDDEQYF. In DNA, the CDR3 is TGTGCCAGCAGTGGCTACGTGAGACTAGCGGGGGACGACGAGCAGTACTTC.

J is TRBJ1-2 and V is TRBV6-5; TRBD1 matches 8 bases. The CDR3 is made up of 14 amino acids. The V and J ends lost 6 bases and 8 bases, in that order; junction bases with no gene match: 11. Per germline, CDR1 MNHEY and CDR2 SVGAGI. CDR3 protein: CASRAMDRVKGYTF. The CDR3 region has the DNA TGTGCCAGCAGAGCCATGGACAGGGTAAAGGGCTACACCTTC.

This chain uses TRBV4-2 with TRBJ2-7; 9 positions agree with TRBD1. CDR3 size: 12 residues. Trimming took 1 base from V and 11 from J; bases not matched to a gene: 3. From germline, CDR1 is LGHNA and CDR2 YNFKEQ. The CDR3 sequence: CASSQGDREEYF. The CDR3 DNA follows: TGTGCCAGCAGCCAAGGGGACAGGGAGGAGTACTTC.

This clone has only a few counts. The rearrangement links TRBV7-3 to TRBJ2-1; a weak D match, TRBD2 (7 bases). The CDR3 has 15 amino acids. CDR1 is SGHTA and CDR2 is FQGTGA in the germline V gene. Trimming removed 5 bases from V and 0 bases from J, with 11 bases in between. CDR3 in DNA: TGTGCCAGCAGCGTAAGGGGGGGCTCCTACAATGAGCAGTTCTTC. Residues: CASSVRGGSYNEQFF.

The chain has TRBV6-6 and TRBJ2-1; D not certain. The V and J ends lost 6 bases and 10 bases respectively, with 7 bases between them. Germline values: CDR1 MNHNY, CDR2 SVGAGI (reference sequence). This CDR3 contains 10 residues. The CDR3 nucleotides read TGTGCCAGCAGAAACCGGGAGCAGTTCTTC. Translation: CASRNREQFF.

The rearrangement links TRBV11-1 to TRBJ2-3; 10 bases match TRBD2. J lost 0 bases, V lost 5 bases, and 11 bases had no gene match. Germline CDR1 and CDR2: SGHAT and FQDESV (reference sequence). This CDR3 is built from 18 residues. The CDR3 loop is CASSKGTTSGMSTDTQYF. The DNA of the CDR3 is TGTGCCAGCAGCAAAGGGACTACTAGCGGGATGAGCACAGATACGCAGTATTTT.

This chain connects TRBV6-6 to TRBJ1-5, with no clear D. Germline CDR1 reads MNHNY; CDR2 reads SVGAGI (reference sequence). V was clipped by 7 bases and J by 4 bases, with 14 bases between them. The CDR3 totals 14 residues. CDR3 bases: TGTGCCAGCACCAACGGTATAGCAAATCAGCCCCAGCATTTT. Protein: CASTNGIANQPQHF.

CDR3 sequence (DNA): TGTGCCAGCAGCGAAAGTAGCGGGAGTGGGCAAGAGACCCAGTACTTC. Protein sequence: CASSESSGSGQETQYF. The rearrangement joins TRBV7-8 to TRBJ2-5, with 9 positions matching TRBD2. After removal of 5 bases from V and 2 bases from J, the junction contained 9 bases not matched to a gene. Germline loops: CDR1 SGHVS, CDR2 FQNEAQ. The CDR3 extends over 16 amino acids. The whole variable domain, filled in from reference TRBV7-8 and TRBJ2-5, reads GAGVSQSPRYKVAKRGQDVALRCDPISGHVSLFWYQQALGQGPEFLTYFQNEAQLDKSGLPSDRFFAERPEGSVSTLKIQRTQQEDSAVYLCASSESSGSGQETQYFGPGTRLLVL.

This clone was seen only a few times. The V call is TRBV7-2, the J call TRBJ2-3, with D perhaps TRBD2 (6 bases). The CDR3 totals 15 residues. The germline CDR1 and CDR2 sequences are SGHTA and FQGNSA. Trimming cost V 8 bases and J 2 bases, with 17 bases left between them. The CDR3 region has the DNA TGTGCCAGCGGCGAAAGCGGGCATTTCACAGATACGCAGTATTTT. This encodes CASGESGHFTDTQYF.

The rearrangement joins TRBV28 to TRBJ1-2; D is unclear. The CDR3 covers 13 residues. Germline V gives CDR1 MDHEN, CDR2 SYDVKM. Trimming removed 6 bases from V and 8 bases from J, with 16 bases in between. CDR3 amino acids: CASSRWYRGGYTF. The CDR3 region has the DNA TGTGCCAGCAGCCGCTGGTACCGTGGCGGCTACACCTTC.

The CDR3 DNA reads as TGTGCCAGTAGTAGACAGGACTCTGGGGCCAACGTCCTGACTTTC. Protein product: CASSRQDSGANVLTF. The chain has TRBV19 and TRBJ2-6; possibly TRBD1 for D (6 bases). This CDR3 is 15 amino acids long. CDR1 and CDR2 (germline): LNHDA, SQIVND (reference sequence). Deletions cut 4 bases from V and 0 bases from J, with 7 bases between.

The rearrangement uses TRBV7-2 and TRBJ1-5; possible D gene TRBD1, 5 bases. V lost 1 base to trimming and J lost 1 base, with 8 bases between them. CDR1 and CDR2 (germline): SGHTA, FQGNSA. The CDR3 has 15 residues. The CDR3 loop is CASSLVGGSNQPQHF. In nucleotides, the CDR3 is TGTGCCAGCAGCTTAGTGGGGGGAAGCAATCAGCCCCAGCATTTT. The full variable domain, in which reference TRBV7-2 and TRBJ1-5 provide the parts outside the CDR3, is GAGVSQSPSNKVTEKGKDVELRCDPISGHTALYWYRQSLGQGLEFLIYFQGNSAPDKSGLPSDRFSAERTGGSVSTLTIQRTQQEDSAVYLCASSLVGGSNQPQHFGDGTRLSIL.